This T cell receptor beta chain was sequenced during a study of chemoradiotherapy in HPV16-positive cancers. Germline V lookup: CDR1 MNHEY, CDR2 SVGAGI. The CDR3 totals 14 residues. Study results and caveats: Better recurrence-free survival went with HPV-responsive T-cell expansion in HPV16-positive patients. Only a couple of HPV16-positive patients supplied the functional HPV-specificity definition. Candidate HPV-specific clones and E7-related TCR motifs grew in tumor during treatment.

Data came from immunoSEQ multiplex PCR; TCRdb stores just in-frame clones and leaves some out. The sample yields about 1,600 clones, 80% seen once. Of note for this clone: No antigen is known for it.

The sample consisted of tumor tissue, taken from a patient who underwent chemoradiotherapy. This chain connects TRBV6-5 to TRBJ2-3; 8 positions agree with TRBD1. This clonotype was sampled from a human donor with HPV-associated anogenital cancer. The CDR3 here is CTSNSGQVTDTQYF. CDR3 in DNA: TGTACCTCTAATTCGGGACAGGTGACAGATACGCAGTATTTT.